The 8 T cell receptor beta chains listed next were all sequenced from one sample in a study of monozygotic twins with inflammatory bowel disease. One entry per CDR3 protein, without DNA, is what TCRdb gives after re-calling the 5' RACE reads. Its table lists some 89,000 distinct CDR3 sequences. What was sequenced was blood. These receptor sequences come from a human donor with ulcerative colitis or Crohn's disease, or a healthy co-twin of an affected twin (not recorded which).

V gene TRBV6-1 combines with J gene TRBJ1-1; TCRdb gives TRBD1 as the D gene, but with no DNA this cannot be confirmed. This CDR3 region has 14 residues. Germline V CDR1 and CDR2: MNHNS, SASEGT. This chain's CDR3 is CASVQHRGNTEAFF.

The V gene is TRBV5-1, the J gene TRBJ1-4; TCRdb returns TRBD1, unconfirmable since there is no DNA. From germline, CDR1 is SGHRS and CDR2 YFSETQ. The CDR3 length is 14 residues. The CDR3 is CASSNRGRDEKLFF.

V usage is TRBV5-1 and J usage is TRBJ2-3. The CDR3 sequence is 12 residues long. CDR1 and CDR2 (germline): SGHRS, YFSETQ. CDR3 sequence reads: CASSLDLFAQYF.

The CDR3 spells CASSPISGGVGNEQFF. This rearrangement joins TRBV5-6 to TRBJ2-1; the D call from TCRdb, TRBD2, cannot be confirmed without DNA. The CDR3 spans 16 residues. Germline CDR1 reads SGHDT; CDR2 reads YYEEEE.

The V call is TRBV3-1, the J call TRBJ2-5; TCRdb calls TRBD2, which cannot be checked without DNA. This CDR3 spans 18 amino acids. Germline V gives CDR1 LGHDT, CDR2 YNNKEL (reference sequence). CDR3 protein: CASSPLRPSGGQGETQYF.

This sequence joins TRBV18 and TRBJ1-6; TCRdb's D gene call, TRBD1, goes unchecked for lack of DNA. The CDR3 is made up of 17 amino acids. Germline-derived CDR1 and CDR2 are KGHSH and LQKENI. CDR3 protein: CASSLQGYGSYNSPLHF.

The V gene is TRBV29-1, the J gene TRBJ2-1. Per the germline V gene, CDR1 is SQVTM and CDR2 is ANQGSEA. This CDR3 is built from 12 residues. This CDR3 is CSVLVSYNEQFF.

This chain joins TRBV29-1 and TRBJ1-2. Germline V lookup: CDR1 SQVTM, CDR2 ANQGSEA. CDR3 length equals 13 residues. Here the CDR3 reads CSVEDPGRESYTF.